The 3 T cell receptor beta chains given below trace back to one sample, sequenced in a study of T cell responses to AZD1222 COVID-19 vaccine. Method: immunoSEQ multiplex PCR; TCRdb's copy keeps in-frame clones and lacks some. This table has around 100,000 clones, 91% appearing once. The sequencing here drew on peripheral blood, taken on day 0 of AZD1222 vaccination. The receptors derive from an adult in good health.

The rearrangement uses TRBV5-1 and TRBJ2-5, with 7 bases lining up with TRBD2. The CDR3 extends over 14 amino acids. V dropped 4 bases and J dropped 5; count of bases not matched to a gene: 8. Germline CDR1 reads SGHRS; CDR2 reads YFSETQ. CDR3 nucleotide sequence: TGCGCCAGCAGCGGGGGGGTCTTCCCGGAGACCCAGTACTTC. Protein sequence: CASSGGVFPETQYF. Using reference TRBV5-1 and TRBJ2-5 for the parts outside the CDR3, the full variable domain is KAGVTQTPRYLIKTRGQQVTLSCSPISGHRSVSWYQQTPGQGLQFLFEYFSETQRNKGNFPGRFSGRQFSNSRSEMNVSTLELGDSALYLCASSGGVFPETQYFGPGTRLLVL.

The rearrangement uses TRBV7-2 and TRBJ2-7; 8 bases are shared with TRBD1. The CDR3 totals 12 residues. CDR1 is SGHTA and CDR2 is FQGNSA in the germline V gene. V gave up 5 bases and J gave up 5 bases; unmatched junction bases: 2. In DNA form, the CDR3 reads TGTGCCAGCAGCCTCAGGGGGCACGAGCAGTACTTC. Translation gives CASSLRGHEQYF.

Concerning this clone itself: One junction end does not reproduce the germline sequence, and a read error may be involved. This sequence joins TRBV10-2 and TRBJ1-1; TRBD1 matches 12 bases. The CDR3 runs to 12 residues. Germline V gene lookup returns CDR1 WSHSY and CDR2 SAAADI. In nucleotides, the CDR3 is TGCGCCAGCAGTGAGGGGACAGGGGGCACGATATTT. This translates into CASSEGTGGTIF.